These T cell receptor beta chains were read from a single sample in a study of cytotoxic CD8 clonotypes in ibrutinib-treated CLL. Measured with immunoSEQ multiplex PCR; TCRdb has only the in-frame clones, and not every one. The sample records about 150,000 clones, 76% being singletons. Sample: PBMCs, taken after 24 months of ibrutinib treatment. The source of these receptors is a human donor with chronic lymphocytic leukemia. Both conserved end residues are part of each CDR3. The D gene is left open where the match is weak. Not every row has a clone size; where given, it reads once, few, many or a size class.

CDR3 protein: CATLGYNEQFF; clone size: NA; D gene: NA; V gene: TRBV21-1
CDR3 protein: CASGASGGRTDTQYF; clone size: NA; D gene: TRBD2; V gene: TRBV6-1
CDR3 protein: CASSPPGPSGDTQYF; clone size: few; D gene: NA; V gene: TRBV28
CDR3 protein: CATSRSLLPGGGDEQFF; clone size: NA; D gene: TRBD2; V gene: TRBV15
CDR3 protein: CASSRLAGGANEQFF; clone size: NA; D gene: TRBD2; V gene: TRBV5-1
CDR3 protein: CSARLGEGQYF; clone size: NA; D gene: NA; V gene: TRBV20-1
CDR3 protein: CASSQGRYGGGEETQYF; clone size: NA; D gene: TRBD2; V gene: TRBV4-3
CDR3 protein: CATIAGGVETQYF; clone size: NA; D gene: TRBD2; V gene: TRBV10-1
CDR3 protein: CASSIDHRGQPQHF; clone size: NA; D gene: NA; V gene: TRBV19
CDR3 protein: CASSHTAGQTGELFF; clone size: NA; D gene: NA; V gene: TRBV5-1
CDR3 protein: CASSLQGQGYEQYF; clone size: NA; D gene: TRBD1; V gene: TRBV5-1
CDR3 protein: CASSPAGQSNQPQHF; clone size: NA; D gene: TRBD1; V gene: TRBV18
CDR3 protein: CSASSVGGAYNEQFF; clone size: NA; D gene: NA; V gene: TRBV29-1
CDR3 protein: CASSGTGSPNYGYTF; clone size: NA; D gene: TRBD1; V gene: TRBV7-9
CDR3 protein: CASLHPRDRGYPNPNQPQHF; clone size: NA; D gene: TRBD1; V gene: TRBV5-1
CDR3 protein: CASSLAGQLNEKLFF; clone size: NA; D gene: TRBD1; V gene: TRBV5-1
CDR3 protein: CASSERTGEERRDGYTF; clone size: NA; D gene: TRBD1; V gene: TRBV10-1
CDR3 protein: CASSPPGRDTQYF; clone size: few; D gene: NA; V gene: TRBV19
CDR3 protein: CASSRLRHTQYF; clone size: NA; D gene: NA; V gene: TRBV19
CDR3 protein: CASSLPQGATDTQYF; clone size: NA; D gene: TRBD1; V gene: TRBV28
CDR3 protein: CASSPTGPGNTEAFF; clone size: NA; D gene: NA; V gene: TRBV7-2
CDR3 protein: CASSLVLGWNYGYTF; clone size: once; D gene: NA; V gene: TRBV11-2
CDR3 protein: CASRPEPSGANVLTF; clone size: NA; D gene: NA; V gene: TRBV2
CDR3 protein: CASSLGGGETQYF; clone size: NA; D gene: NA; V gene: TRBV7-2
CDR3 protein: CASSRGSYEQYF; clone size: NA; D gene: NA; V gene: TRBV5-6
CDR3 protein: CASSVGTGGGHTIYF; clone size: few; D gene: TRBD1; V gene: TRBV9
CDR3 protein: CAWSVLGGLGNTIYF; clone size: NA; D gene: NA; V gene: TRBV30
CDR3 protein: CASSNGDRVGYGYTF; clone size: few; D gene: TRBD1; V gene: TRBV19
CDR3 protein: CASSQGTDLNTEAFF; clone size: NA; D gene: NA; V gene: TRBV5-1
CDR3 protein: CAIRRDYQETQYF; clone size: NA; D gene: NA; V gene: TRBV10-3
CDR3 protein: CATQGRVGNFLFF; clone size: NA; D gene: NA; V gene: TRBV5-8
CDR3 protein: CASSIGTSRRTEAFF; clone size: NA; D gene: NA; V gene: TRBV19
CDR3 protein: CSVAGPSSDSYEQYF; clone size: NA; D gene: NA; V gene: TRBV29-1
CDR3 protein: CASSSPPLWAQYF; clone size: NA; D gene: NA; V gene: TRBV5-5
CDR3 protein: CASRATTGYSGNTIYF; clone size: NA; D gene: NA; V gene: TRBV2
CDR3 protein: CASSLYSATNEKLFF; clone size: many; D gene: NA; V gene: TRBV5-4
CDR3 protein: CASKRGGEAFF; clone size: NA; D gene: NA; V gene: TRBV5-1
CDR3 protein: CASSKWRDTQYF; clone size: NA; D gene: NA; V gene: TRBV7-8
CDR3 protein: CASSSRGGASGQETQYF; clone size: NA; D gene: TRBD2; V gene: TRBV5-1
CDR3 protein: CASSGRAGGETQYF; clone size: NA; D gene: TRBD2; V gene: TRBV6-5
CDR3 protein: CASSFGTGVGGAGYGYTF; clone size: NA; D gene: TRBD1; V gene: TRBV5-1
CDR3 protein: CASSLEAGNIQYF; clone size: NA; D gene: NA; V gene: TRBV7-2